These 24 T cell receptor beta chains were all obtained from the same sample, sequenced in a study of cytomegalovirus exposure and HLA in healthy donors. With 60 Vbeta and 13 Jbeta primers, the PCR was carried out. Using immunoSEQ multiplex PCR, the repertoire was profiled, and TCRdb retains in-frame clones only, with some absent. The repertoire includes around 140,000 clones, about four fifths of them detected once, and around 4.1% sits in the top ten. The sequencing input was PBMCs. Receptor source: a man aged 35-49 years in good health and CMV-seronegative.

This rearrangement joins TRBV12-5 to TRBJ1-6, with D hard to call. The V end was cut by 5 bases, the J end by 12 bases, with 23 bases between. In germline, CDR1 is LGHNT, CDR2 FRNRAP. The CDR3 length is 16 residues. The CDR3 DNA is TGTGCTAGTGGTCCCGCTACCGGGATATCCATTAAACCCCTCCACTTT. As protein: CASGPATGISIKPLHF. The whole variable domain, filled in from reference TRBV12-5 and TRBJ1-6, reads DARVTQTPRHKVTEMGQEVTMRCQPILGHNTVFWYRQTMMQGLELLAYFRNRAPLDDSGMPKDRFSAEMPDATLATLKIQPSEPRDSAVYFCASGPATGISIKPLHFGNGTRLTVT.

The J gene is TRBJ2-5, the V gene TRBV6-1; TRBD1 is a possible D gene (5 bases). Deletions cut 4 bases from V and 2 bases from J, with 11 bases between. The germline CDR1 and CDR2 sequences are MNHNS and SASEGT. This CDR3 is 14 amino acids long. CDR3 coding DNA: TGTGCCAGCAGTGGACAGCCCCTTCAAGAGACCCAGTACTTC. Translated, it gives CASSGQPLQETQYF.

This chain links TRBV5-4 with TRBJ2-5, with D tentatively TRBD1 (6 bases). The germline V gene encodes CDR1 SGHNT and CDR2 YYREEE (reference sequence). The CDR3 is 13 residues long. The V and J ends lost 9 bases and 6 bases respectively, with 18 bases between them. The CDR3 region is CATMGDTRKTQYF. The CDR3 nucleotides read TGTGCCACAATGGGGGACACCCGAAAGACCCAGTACTTC.

This rearrangement joins TRBV29-1 to TRBJ1-2; possible D gene TRBD1, 6 bases. This CDR3 contains 13 residues. V shed 1 base and J shed 2 bases, with 8 bases lying between them. The germline V gene has CDR1 SQVTM and CDR2 ANQGSEA. The CDR3 bases are TGCAGCGTTGAAGGACAGGAAAACTATGGCTACACCTTC. Its translation is CSVEGQENYGYTF.

The sample holds a few counts of this clone. The chain employs TRBV7-9 and TRBJ1-1, with D perhaps TRBD1 (5 bases). The CDR3 has 15 amino acids. The germline V and J ends were trimmed by 5 bases and 5 bases, with 18 bases remaining between them. CDR1 is SEHNR and CDR2 is FQNEAQ in the germline V gene (reference sequence). CDR3: CASSDEGVKGTEAFF. CDR3 nucleotide sequence: TGTGCCAGCAGCGACGAAGGGGTGAAAGGGACTGAAGCTTTCTTT.

The chain has TRBV2 and TRBJ2-7, with D tentatively TRBD2 (6 bases). The V end was cut by 6 bases, the J end by 5 bases, with 14 bases between. The CDR3 extends over 13 amino acids. Germline CDR1 is SNHLY and CDR2 is FYNNEI. The CDR3 loop is CASRTSSQDEQYF. CDR3 nucleotide sequence: TGTGCCAGCAGAACTAGCTCGCAGGACGAGCAGTACTTC.

This clone showed up just once. The chain links TRBV7-2 to TRBJ1-5; 7 bases map to TRBD1. The CDR3 is made up of 14 amino acids. Germline CDR1 is SGHTA and CDR2 is FQGNSA. J lost 7 bases, V lost 5 bases, and 8 bases had no gene match. The CDR3 coding sequence is TGTGCCAGCAGCCTTATTCGGGACAGCCAGCCCCAGCATTTT. Translating it yields CASSLIRDSQPQHF. The entire variable domain, with the rest obtained from reference TRBV7-2 and TRBJ1-5, is as follows: GAGVSQSPSNKVTEKGKDVELRCDPISGHTALYWYRQSLGQGLEFLIYFQGNSAPDKSGLPSDRFSAERTGGSVSTLTIQRTQQEDSAVYLCASSLIRDSQPQHFGDGTRLSIL.

The chain has TRBV2 and TRBJ1-3; maybe TRBD1 (5 bases). Germline loops: CDR1 SNHLY, CDR2 FYNNEI. Trimming removed 11 bases from V and 2 bases from J, with 13 bases in between. The CDR3 totals 13 residues. The CDR3 DNA follows: TGTGCCCAGGTCGGGGGGACTGGAAACACCATATATTTT. Amino acids: CAQVGGTGNTIYF.

For the CDR3, the DNA is TGTGCCAGCAGCTCGGTCGGTGGAGGAGCTGAAGCTTTCTTT. This sequence encodes CASSSVGGGAEAFF. The chain has TRBV5-4 and TRBJ1-1, with D hard to call. CDR1 is SGHNT, CDR2 YYREEE, per germline (reference sequence). Trimming removed 3 bases from V and 6 bases from J, with 15 bases in between. The CDR3 is 14 amino acids.

The count of this clone is one. V and J are TRBV27 and TRBJ2-7; 11 bases are a match to TRBD2. Germline V lookup: CDR1 MNHEY, CDR2 SMNVEV (reference sequence). Trimming removed 0 bases from V and 3 bases from J; junction bases left unmatched: 4. The CDR3 contains 16 residues. The CDR3 DNA reads as TGTGCCAGCAGTTTATCGGGGACTAGCGGTCTCTACGAGCAGTACTTC. It codes for CASSLSGTSGLYEQYF.

This clone appeared a few times. The chain recombines TRBV2 with TRBJ1-4, with 11 bases lining up with TRBD1. Germline assignment: CDR1 SNHLY and CDR2 FYNNEI. This CDR3 contains 18 residues. V dropped 6 bases and J dropped 6; count of bases not matched to a gene: 15. The CDR3 DNA follows: TGTGCCAGCAGCTCGGACAGGGGGCGCAGAGGGTGGGATGAAAAACTGTTTTTT. It codes for CASSSDRGRRGWDEKLFF. The whole variable domain, filled in from reference TRBV2 and TRBJ1-4, reads EPEVTQTPSHQVTQMGQEVILRCVPISNHLYFYWYRQILGQKVEFLVSFYNNEISEKSEIFDDQFSVERPDGSNFTLKIRSTKLEDSAMYFCASSSDRGRRGWDEKLFFGSGTQLSVL.

V and J are TRBV29-1 and TRBJ2-3; 11 bases are a match to TRBD1. CDR1 and CDR2 from the germline V gene are SQVTM and ANQGSEA. V was clipped by 7 bases and J by 3 bases; unmatched bases: 3. This CDR3 spans 13 amino acids. The CDR3: CSGGQGGTDTQYF. Here the CDR3 DNA reads TGCAGCGGGGGACAGGGGGGGACAGATACGCAGTATTTT.

The rearrangement links TRBV9 to TRBJ1-5, with D possibly being TRBD1 (5 bases). The V gene's germline CDR1 is SGDLS and CDR2 YYNGEE. V dropped 0 bases and J dropped 2 bases, with 9 bases sitting between them. CDR3 length: 15 residues. The CDR3, as DNA: TGTGCCAGCAGCGTAGGGACATCTGGCAATCAGCCCCAGCATTTT. The encoded protein is CASSVGTSGNQPQHF.

This clone was recorded only once. The chain combines TRBV30 with TRBJ1-5, with D tentatively TRBD1 (5 bases). Germline V gives CDR1 GTSNPN, CDR2 SVGIG (reference sequence). The CDR3 is made up of 15 amino acids. The germline V and J ends were trimmed by 0 bases and 4 bases, with 13 bases remaining between them. The CDR3 protein is CAWSVALKGNQPQHF. The CDR3 DNA is TGTGCCTGGAGTGTAGCATTGAAGGGGAATCAGCCCCAGCATTTT.

A few counts support this clone. The chain couples TRBV6-1 to TRBJ2-1; 7 nucleotides line up with TRBD1. This CDR3 has 17 residues. CDR1 and CDR2 (germline): MNHNS, SASEGT. V gave up 3 bases and J gave up 4 bases; unmatched junction bases: 12. The CDR3 coding sequence is TGTGCCAGCAGTGACGAAAGAGGGGGCAATTATTACAATGAGCAGTTCTTC. Its protein product is CASSDERGGNYYNEQFF.

The J gene is TRBJ2-5, the V gene TRBV19; TRBD2 matches 7 bases. This CDR3 has 12 amino acids. Trimming cost V 10 bases and J 7 bases; bases outside gene matches: 9. CDR1 and CDR2 from the germline V gene are LNHDA and SQIVND (reference sequence). The CDR3: CATSGWGGTQYF. The CDR3 bases are TGTGCCACCTCGGGCTGGGGGGGGACCCAGTACTTC. Combining the CDR3 with reference TRBV19 and TRBJ2-5 gives the whole variable domain DGGITQSPKYLFRKEGQNVTLSCEQNLNHDAMYWYRQDPGQGLRLIYYSQIVNDFQKGDIAEGYSVSREKKESFPLTVTSAQKNPTAFYLCATSGWGGTQYFGPGTRLLVL.

The chain links TRBV5-4 to TRBJ1-2; tentative D call: TRBD1 (5 bases). This CDR3 spans 17 amino acids. Trimming left V 1 base short and J 0 bases short, with 16 bases between. Germline CDR1 is SGHNT and CDR2 is YYREEE (reference sequence). The CDR3 is CASSLWGGEGANYGYTF. The CDR3 DNA reads TGTGCCAGCAGCTTGTGGGGGGGGGAGGGAGCTAACTATGGCTACACCTTC. Full variable domain (outside the CDR3, taken from reference TRBV5-4 and TRBJ1-2): ETGVTQSPTHLIKTRGQQVTLRCSSQSGHNTVSWYQQALGQGPQFIFQYYREEENGRGNFPPRFSGLQFPNYSSELNVNALELDDSALYLCASSLWGGEGANYGYTFGSGTRLTVV.

The V call is TRBV23-1, the J call TRBJ2-7, with D perhaps matching TRBD2 (6 bases). TRBV23-1 is an ORF; its function is uncertain. This CDR3 spans 13 amino acids. The germline V and J ends were trimmed by 10 bases and 0 bases, with 13 bases remaining between them. CDR3 in amino acids: CAISGESSYEQYF. As DNA, the CDR3 is TGCGCCATATCGGGGGAGAGCTCCTACGAGCAGTACTTC.

The V gene is TRBV30, the J gene TRBJ1-5; tentatively, D is TRBD1 (6 bases). The ends were cut back, 4 bases at V and 4 bases at J, with 14 bases in the middle. Per the germline V gene, CDR1 is GTSNPN and CDR2 is SVGIG (reference sequence). This CDR3 has 14 amino acids. The CDR3 loop reads CAWKGQGQNQPQHF. CDR3 DNA sequence: TGTGCCTGGAAGGGTCAGGGGCAAAATCAGCCCCAGCATTTT.

The gene calls are TRBV6-1 and TRBJ2-2; 11 bases agree with TRBD2. The CDR3 runs 18 residues. Unmatched junction bases numbered 7, after V lost 0 bases and J lost 4 bases. The V gene's germline CDR1 is MNHNS and CDR2 SASEGT. The CDR3 protein is CASSEANSGGAGTGELFF. The CDR3 DNA reads as TGTGCCAGCAGTGAAGCGAATAGCGGGGGGGCAGGCACCGGGGAGCTGTTTTTT.

This clone is deemed medium-sized. The gene calls are TRBV18 and TRBJ2-1, with TRBD1 as a possible D gene (5 bases). This CDR3 has 14 amino acids. Trimming removed 6 bases at V and 8 bases at J, with 17 bases between. CDR1 KGHSH and CDR2 LQKENI come from the germline V gene. CDR3 loop: CASSPKGLGDEQFF. In DNA, the CDR3 is TGTGCCAGCTCGCCCAAGGGGTTGGGTGATGAGCAGTTCTTC.

The chain recombines TRBV4-3 with TRBJ2-3, with 14 bases fitting TRBD2. This CDR3 spans 19 amino acids. Per the germline V gene, CDR1 is LGHNA and CDR2 is YSLEER. Trimming removed 6 bases from V and 2 bases from J; junction bases left unmatched: 13. CDR3: CASRRTSGGPFSHTDTQYF. The DNA of the CDR3 is TGCGCCAGCAGGAGGACTAGCGGGGGGCCATTTTCCCACACAGATACGCAGTATTTT.

This clone came up once. The chain couples TRBV11-2 to TRBJ2-5; 7 bases map to TRBD2. J was trimmed by 7 bases and V by 6 bases; bases with no gene match: 14. The CDR3 has 15 residues. Germline V gene lookup returns CDR1 SGHAT and CDR2 FQNNGV. The DNA for the CDR3 is TGTGCCAGCAGTTTGTTGGACGGGGGGTCGGGGACCCAGTACTTC. It codes for CASSLLDGGSGTQYF.

The V call is TRBV9, the J call TRBJ2-3; a weak D match, TRBD2 (5 bases). The germline V gene encodes CDR1 SGDLS and CDR2 YYNGEE. Between the trimmed V and J ends, which lost 3 bases and 2 bases, there was a span of 16 bases. The CDR3 runs 16 residues. The chain's CDR3 is CASSEGADDFTDTQYF. As DNA, the CDR3 is TGTGCCAGCAGCGAAGGAGCGGACGATTTCACAGATACGCAGTATTTT. The variable domain in full, with the rest retrieved from reference TRBV9 and TRBJ2-3, is DSGVTQTPKHLITATGQRVTLRCSPRSGDLSVYWYQQSLDQGLQFLIQYYNGEERAKGNILERFSAQQFPDLHSELNLSSLELGDSALYFCASSEGADDFTDTQYFGPGTRLTVL.